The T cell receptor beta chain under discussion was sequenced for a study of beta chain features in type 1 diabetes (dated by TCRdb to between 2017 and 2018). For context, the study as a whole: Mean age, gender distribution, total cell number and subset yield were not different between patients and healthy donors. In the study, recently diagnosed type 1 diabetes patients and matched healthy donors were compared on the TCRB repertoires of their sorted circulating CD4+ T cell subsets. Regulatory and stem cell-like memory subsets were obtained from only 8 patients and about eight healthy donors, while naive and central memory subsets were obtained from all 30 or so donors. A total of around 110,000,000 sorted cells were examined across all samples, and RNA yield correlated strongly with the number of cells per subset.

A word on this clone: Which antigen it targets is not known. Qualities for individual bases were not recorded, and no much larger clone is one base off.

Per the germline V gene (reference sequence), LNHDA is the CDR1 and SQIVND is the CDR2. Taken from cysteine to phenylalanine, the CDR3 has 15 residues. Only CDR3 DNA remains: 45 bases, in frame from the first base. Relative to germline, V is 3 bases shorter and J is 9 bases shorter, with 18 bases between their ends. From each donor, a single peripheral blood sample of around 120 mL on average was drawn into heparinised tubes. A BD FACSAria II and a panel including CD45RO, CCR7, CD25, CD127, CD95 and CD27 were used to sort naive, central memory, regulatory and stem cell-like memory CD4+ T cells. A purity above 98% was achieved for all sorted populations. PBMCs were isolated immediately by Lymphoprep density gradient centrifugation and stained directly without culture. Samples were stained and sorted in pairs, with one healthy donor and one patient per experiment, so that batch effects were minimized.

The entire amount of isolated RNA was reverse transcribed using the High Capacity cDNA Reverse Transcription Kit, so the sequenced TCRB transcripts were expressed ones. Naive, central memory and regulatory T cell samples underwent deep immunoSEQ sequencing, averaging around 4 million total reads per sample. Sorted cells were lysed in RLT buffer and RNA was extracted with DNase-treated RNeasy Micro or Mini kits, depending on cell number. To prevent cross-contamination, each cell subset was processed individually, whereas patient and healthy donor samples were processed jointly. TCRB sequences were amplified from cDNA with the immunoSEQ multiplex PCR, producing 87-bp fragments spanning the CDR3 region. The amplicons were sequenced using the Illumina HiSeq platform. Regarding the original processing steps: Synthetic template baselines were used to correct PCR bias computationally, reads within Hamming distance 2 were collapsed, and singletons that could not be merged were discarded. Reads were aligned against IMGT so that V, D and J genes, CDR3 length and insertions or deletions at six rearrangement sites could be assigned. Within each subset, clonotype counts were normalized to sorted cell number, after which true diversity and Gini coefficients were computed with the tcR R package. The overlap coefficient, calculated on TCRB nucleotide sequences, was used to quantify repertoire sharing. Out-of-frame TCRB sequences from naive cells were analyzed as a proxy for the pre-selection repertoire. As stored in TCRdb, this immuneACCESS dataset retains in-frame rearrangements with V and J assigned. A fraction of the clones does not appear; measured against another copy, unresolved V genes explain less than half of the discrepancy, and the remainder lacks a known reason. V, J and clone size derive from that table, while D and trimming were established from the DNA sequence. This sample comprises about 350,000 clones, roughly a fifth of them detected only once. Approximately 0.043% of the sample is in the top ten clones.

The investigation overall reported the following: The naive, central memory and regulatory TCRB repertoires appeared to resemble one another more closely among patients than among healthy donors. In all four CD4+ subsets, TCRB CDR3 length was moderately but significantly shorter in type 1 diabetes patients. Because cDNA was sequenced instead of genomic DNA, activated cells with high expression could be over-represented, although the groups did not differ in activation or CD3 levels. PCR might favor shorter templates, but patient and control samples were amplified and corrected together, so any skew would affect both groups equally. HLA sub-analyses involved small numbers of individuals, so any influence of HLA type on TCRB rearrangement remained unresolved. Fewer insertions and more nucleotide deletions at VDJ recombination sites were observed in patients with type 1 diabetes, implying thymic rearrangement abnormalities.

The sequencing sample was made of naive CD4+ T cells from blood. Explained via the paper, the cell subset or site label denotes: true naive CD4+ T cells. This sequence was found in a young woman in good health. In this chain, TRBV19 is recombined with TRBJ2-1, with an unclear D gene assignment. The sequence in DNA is TGTGCCAGTAGTATCCCCGGCCCGAGGTATGCTGAGCAGTTCTTC. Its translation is CASSIPGPRYAEQFF.